This T cell receptor (beta chain) was recorded in a study of T cell responses to AZD1222 COVID-19 vaccine. Study conclusions and caveats: There were vaccine-associated CD4 TCRs across spike, dominant at 160-218 and 743-854. Unmutated regions of variants are reportedly targeted by nearly half of spike-specific TCRs. Mostly white British, mostly female donors; authors suggested clonal diversity may be underestimated. At baseline, just 5 or 6 AZD1222 recipients tested seropositive.

CDR3 length: 13 residues. V was shortened by 5 bases and J by 3 bases, with 11 bases between the two germline ends. The germline V gene encodes CDR1 LNHDA and CDR2 SQIVND (reference sequence). On this clone itself: Its cognate antigen is unknown.

The data were produced by immunoSEQ multiplex PCR, yet TCRdb's version contains in-frame clones alone and is incomplete. Of some 170,000 clones listed, just over 90% are singletons. The chain links TRBV19 to TRBJ2-7; D gene uncertain. The input for sequencing was peripheral blood, taken 28 days after the second AZD1222 dose. This TCR was recovered from an adult who received the AZD1222 COVID-19 vaccine. The CDR3 is CASSASGLYEQYF. In DNA form, the CDR3 reads TGTGCCAGTAGTGCCTCCGGGCTCTACGAGCAGTACTTC.